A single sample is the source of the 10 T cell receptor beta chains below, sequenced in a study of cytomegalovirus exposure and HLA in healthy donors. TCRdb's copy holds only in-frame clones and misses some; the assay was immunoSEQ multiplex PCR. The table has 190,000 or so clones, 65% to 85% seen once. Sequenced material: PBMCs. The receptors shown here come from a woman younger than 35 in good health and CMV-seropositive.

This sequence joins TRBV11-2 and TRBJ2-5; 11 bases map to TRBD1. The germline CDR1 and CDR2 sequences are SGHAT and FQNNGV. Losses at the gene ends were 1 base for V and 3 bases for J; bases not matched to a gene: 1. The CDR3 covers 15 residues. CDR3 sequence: CASSLGDRGEETQYF. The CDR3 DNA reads TGTGCCAGCAGCTTAGGGGACAGGGGGGAAGAGACCCAGTACTTC.

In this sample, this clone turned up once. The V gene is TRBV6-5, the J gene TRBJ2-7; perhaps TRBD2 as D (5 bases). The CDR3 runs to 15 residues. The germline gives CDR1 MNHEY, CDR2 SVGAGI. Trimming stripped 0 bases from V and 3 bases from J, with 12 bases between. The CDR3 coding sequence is TGTGCCAGCAGTTACTCGAGGGCGGTAAACTACGAGCAGTACTTC. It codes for CASSYSRAVNYEQYF.

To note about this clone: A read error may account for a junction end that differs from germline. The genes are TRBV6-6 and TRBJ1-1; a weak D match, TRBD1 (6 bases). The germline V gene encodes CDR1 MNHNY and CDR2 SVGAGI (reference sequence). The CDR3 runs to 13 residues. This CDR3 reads CASSNPPHGGRLF. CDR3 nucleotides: TGTGCCAGCAGTAACCCCCCCCACGGGGGGCGCCTCTTT.

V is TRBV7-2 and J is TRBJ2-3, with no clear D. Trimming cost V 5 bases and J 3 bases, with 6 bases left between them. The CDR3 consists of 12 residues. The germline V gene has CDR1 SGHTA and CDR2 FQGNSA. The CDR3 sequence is CASSTRTDTQYF. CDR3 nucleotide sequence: TGTGCCAGCAGCACAAGAACAGATACGCAGTATTTT.

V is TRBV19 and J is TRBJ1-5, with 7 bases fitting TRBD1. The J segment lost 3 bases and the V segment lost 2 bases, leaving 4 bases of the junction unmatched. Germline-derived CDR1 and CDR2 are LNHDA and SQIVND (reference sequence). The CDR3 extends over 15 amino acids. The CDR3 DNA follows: TGTGCCAGTAGTATATTAGACAGGGACAATCAGCCCCAGCATTTT. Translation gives CASSILDRDNQPQHF.

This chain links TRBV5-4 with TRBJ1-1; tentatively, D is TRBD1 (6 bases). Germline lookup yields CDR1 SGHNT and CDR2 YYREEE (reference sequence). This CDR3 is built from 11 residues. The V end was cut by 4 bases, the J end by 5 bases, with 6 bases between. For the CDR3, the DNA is TGTGCCAGCAGCGACAGGACTGAAGCTTTCTTT. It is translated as CASSDRTEAFF.

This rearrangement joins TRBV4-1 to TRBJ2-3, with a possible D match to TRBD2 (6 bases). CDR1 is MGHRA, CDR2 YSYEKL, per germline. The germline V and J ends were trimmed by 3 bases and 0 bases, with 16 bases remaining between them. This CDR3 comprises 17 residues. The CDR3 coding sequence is TGCGCCAGCAGCCATATCGGGCGGGGATCTAGCACAGATACGCAGTATTTT. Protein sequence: CASSHIGRGSSTDTQYF.

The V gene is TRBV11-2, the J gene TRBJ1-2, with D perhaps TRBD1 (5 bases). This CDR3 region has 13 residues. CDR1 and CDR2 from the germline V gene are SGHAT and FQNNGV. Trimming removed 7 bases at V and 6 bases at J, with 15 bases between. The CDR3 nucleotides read TGTGCCAGCACCAAAGGGTGGGGGGATGGCTACACCTTC. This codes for CASTKGWGDGYTF. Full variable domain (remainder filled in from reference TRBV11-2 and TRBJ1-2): EAGVAQSPRYKIIEKRQSVAFWCNPISGHATLYWYQQILGQGPKLLIQFQNNGVVDDSQLPKDRFSAERLKGVDSTLKIQPAKLEDSAVYLCASTKGWGDGYTFGSGTRLTVV.

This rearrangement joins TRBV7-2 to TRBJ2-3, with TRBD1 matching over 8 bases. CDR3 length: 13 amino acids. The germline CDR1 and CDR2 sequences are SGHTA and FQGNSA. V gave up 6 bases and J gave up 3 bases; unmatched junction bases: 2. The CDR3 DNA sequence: TGTGCCAGCAGTGGACAGGGAACAGATACGCAGTATTTT. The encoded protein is CASSGQGTDTQYF.

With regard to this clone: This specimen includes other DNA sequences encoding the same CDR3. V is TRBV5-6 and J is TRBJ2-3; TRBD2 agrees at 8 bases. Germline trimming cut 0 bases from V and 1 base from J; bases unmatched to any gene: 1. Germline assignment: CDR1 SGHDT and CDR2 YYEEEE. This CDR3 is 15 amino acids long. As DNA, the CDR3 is TGTGCCAGCAGCTTGGCGGGGGGGGGCACAGATACGCAGTATTTT. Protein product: CASSLAGGGTDTQYF.